The 14 T cell receptor beta chains reported below all come from one sample, sequenced in a study of shared clonotypes between healthy human individuals. TCRdb keeps only in-frame clones here, not all; method: immunoSEQ multiplex PCR. Of about 2 million clones listed, approximately 95% were seen once; the top ten hold 0.85% to 1.2%. The naive CD8 fraction comprised CD45RO-negative cells positively selected for CCR7 and excluded terminally differentiated effector memory CD45RA+ cells. Sequencing input: naive CD8+ T cells sorted from blood. The receptors shown here come from a man between 18 and 35 years old in good health.

The chain joins TRBV9 to TRBJ1-6; D remains ambiguous. The CDR3 is 14 residues long. CDR1 is SGDLS and CDR2 is YYNGEE in the germline V gene. Trimming shortened V by 1 base and J by 5 bases, and 7 bases separated the two germline ends. This CDR3 is CASSVTADNSPLHF. The CDR3 coding sequence is TGTGCCAGCAGCGTAACGGCAGATAATTCACCCCTCCACTTT.

In regard to this clone: The sample contains more than one DNA sequence encoding this CDR3. V is TRBV5-1 and J is TRBJ1-1; D unclear. Germline V gives CDR1 SGHRS, CDR2 YFSETQ. Trimming removed 0 bases from V and 1 base from J, with 4 bases in between. CDR3 length: 13 residues. CDR3 residues: CASSLGRNTEAFF. The DNA for the CDR3 is TGCGCCAGCAGCTTGGGGAGGAACACTGAAGCTTTCTTT.

The rearrangement joins TRBV4-2 to TRBJ1-1; D remains ambiguous. The ends were cut back, 2 bases at V and 0 bases at J, with 4 bases in the middle. CDR3 length: 13 residues. The germline CDR1 and CDR2 sequences are LGHNA and YNFKEQ. The CDR3 loop is CASSQKLNTEAFF. The CDR3 bases are TGTGCCAGCAGCCAAAAACTGAACACTGAAGCTTTCTTT.

The chain carries TRBV4-1 and TRBJ2-2, with a possible D match to TRBD1 (5 bases). Per the germline V gene, CDR1 is MGHRA and CDR2 is YSYEKL. Trimming cost V 3 bases and J 3 bases, with 11 bases left between them. CDR3 length: 15 amino acids. This CDR3 is CASSHVQGDTGELFF. The CDR3 DNA follows: TGCGCCAGCAGCCACGTTCAGGGTGACACCGGGGAGCTGTTTTTT.

The chain recombines TRBV29-1 with TRBJ1-1; 11 bases map to TRBD1. The length of the CDR3 is 14 residues. Losses at the gene ends were 3 bases for V and 5 bases for J; bases not matched to a gene: 5. CDR1 SQVTM and CDR2 ANQGSEA come from the germline V gene. CDR3 loop: CSVEVDRGRTEAFF. The CDR3 coding sequence is TGCAGCGTTGAGGTGGACAGGGGGCGGACTGAAGCTTTCTTT.

The genes are TRBV6-6 and TRBJ1-6, with D perhaps TRBD1 (5 bases). CDR3 length: 14 amino acids. The V and J ends lost 2 bases and 8 bases respectively, with 10 bases between them. Germline V gene sequence: CDR1 MNHNY, CDR2 SVGAGI (reference sequence). In DNA form, the CDR3 reads TGTGCCAGCAGTTACCCCCAGGGTGATTCACCCCTCCACTTT. Protein product: CASSYPQGDSPLHF.

The chain is built from TRBV5-3 and TRBJ1-1; D might be TRBD1 (6 bases). TRBV5-3 is sorted into the ORF group, with uncertain function. V lost 9 bases to trimming and J lost 5 bases, with 20 bases between them. The CDR3 length is 14 residues. The CDR3 nucleotides read TGTGCCACCGCGGGACCGACAGGTGGGACTGAAGCTTTCTTT. Its translation: CATAGPTGGTEAFF.

The chain has TRBV13 and TRBJ2-3; 11 nucleotides line up with TRBD2. Per germline, CDR1 PRHDT and CDR2 FYEKMQ (reference sequence). Germline trimming cut 5 bases from V and 5 bases from J; bases unmatched to any gene: 12. The CDR3 extends over 17 amino acids. CDR3 bases: TGTGCCAGCAGCCAAACTAGCGGGAGAGATCTTGTAGATACGCAGTATTTT. Translation gives CASSQTSGRDLVDTQYF. Combining the CDR3 with reference TRBV13 and TRBJ2-3 gives the whole variable domain AAGVIQSPRHLIKEKRETATLKCYPIPRHDTVYWYQQGPGQDPQFLISFYEKMQSDKGSIPDRFSAQQFSDYHSELNMSSLELGDSALYFCASSQTSGRDLVDTQYFGPGTRLTVL.

This CDR3 is CASSVHGDTIYF. DNA for the CDR3: TGTGCCAGCAGCGTTCACGGAGACACCATATATTTT. The chain links TRBV9 to TRBJ1-3; no reliable D call. V was pared by 2 bases and J by 8 bases, with 8 bases between. The CDR3 totals 12 residues. Germline CDR1 reads SGDLS; CDR2 reads YYNGEE.

The genes are TRBV9 and TRBJ1-4; maybe TRBD1 (6 bases). V was cut by 0 bases and J by 3 bases, with 9 bases left in between. The CDR3 covers 15 residues. Germline V gene data show CDR1 as SGDLS and CDR2 as YYNGEE. CDR3 sequence: CASSVGEGANEKLFF. The CDR3 region has the DNA TGTGCCAGCAGCGTAGGGGAGGGGGCTAATGAAAAACTGTTTTTT. The full variable domain, completed using reference TRBV9 and TRBJ1-4, is DSGVTQTPKHLITATGQRVTLRCSPRSGDLSVYWYQQSLDQGLQFLIQYYNGEERAKGNILERFSAQQFPDLHSELNLSSLELGDSALYFCASSVGEGANEKLFFGSGTQLSVL.

The CDR3 DNA sequence: TGTGCTAGTGGTACCGAGGGTGTTGAAGCTTTCTTT. Translating it yields CASGTEGVEAFF. The chain employs TRBV12-5 and TRBJ1-1; D not certain. Germline CDR1 LGHNT, CDR2 FRNRAP. Trimming shortened V by 5 bases and J by 7 bases, and 11 bases separated the two germline ends. This CDR3 is built from 12 residues.

This clone turned up a few times. The rearrangement joins TRBV5-1 to TRBJ1-6, with TRBD1 as a possible D gene (5 bases). Germline V lookup: CDR1 SGHRS, CDR2 YFSETQ. This CDR3 region has 13 residues. V lost 4 bases and J lost 8, with 10 bases in between. This CDR3 reads CASSPGDDSPLHF. The DNA for the CDR3 is TGCGCCAGCAGCCCGGGGGACGATTCACCCCTCCACTTT.

The chain recombines TRBV6-6 with TRBJ2-5, with 8 bases aligning to TRBD1. CDR1 MNHNY and CDR2 SVGAGI come from the germline V gene (reference sequence). Germline trimming cut 10 bases from V and 5 bases from J; bases unmatched to any gene: 3. CDR3 length equals 11 residues. CDR3 sequence: CAITGGETQYF. For the CDR3, the DNA is TGTGCCATCACAGGGGGGGAGACCCAGTACTTC.

This rearrangement joins TRBV4-3 to TRBJ2-3; D is uncertain. CDR1 is LGHNA, CDR2 YSLEER, per germline. Deletions cut 0 bases from V and 7 bases from J, with 17 bases between. This CDR3 is built from 16 residues. The CDR3 protein is CASSQEALNQGHTQYF. The CDR3 nucleotides read TGCGCCAGCAGCCAAGAAGCCCTAAACCAAGGGCATACGCAGTATTTT.